This TCR beta chain was recovered during a study of cytomegalovirus exposure and HLA in healthy donors listed by TCRdb under 2017. General notes on the study: According to an earlier analysis of a few hundred of the donors, roughly 180 million T cells yielded 117 million unique TCR beta sequences and roughly 280 Gb of sequence data. The number of typed donors differed by locus: about 620-630 for A, B, C, DRB1 and DQB1; some 540 for DQA1; 606 for DPA1; and roughly 470 for DPB1. To predict cytomegalovirus infection status, the study brought together high-throughput TCR immunosequencing, statistical association of individual TCRs with disease status, and machine learning. The study aimed to test whether signatures of past pathogen exposure could be identified by cataloging public T cell receptors. To study patterns of TCR occurrence, a later analysis re-analyzed previously published TCR beta repertoires from under 750 donors and added high-resolution HLA genotyping. An earlier analysis of roughly 580 of the donors used high-throughput TCR beta sequencing to judge whether each TCR beta V gene segment behaved as functional or pseudogenic. About 300 gigabases of sequencing data and tens of millions of unique TCR sequences were included in an early release covering roughly 700 HLA-typed donors. A separate validation cohort of about 110 different subjects was used in addition to the roughly 720-subject first cohort. In a later genetic analysis, genome-wide SNP genotypes for about 55% of the roughly 700 donors were used, and that subset was treated as a discovery cohort. Rather than drawing on any new phenotypic data, the later analysis identified candidate immune exposures from TCR beta sequences and the way those sequences occurred across donors. Among under 450 genotyped donors of the cohort, an average of roughly 240,000 unique TCR beta nucleotide sequences were sequenced per donor, about a sixth of them non-productive. A few DR-DQ haplotypes were treated as single units for association and clustering because of strong linkage in the cohort. The study profiled the T cell repertoires of approximately 700 subjects by immunosequencing and related them to cytomegalovirus serostatus. Of the roughly 400 genotyped donors, less than 85% were placed in the genetic ancestry cluster associated with self-reported Caucasian donors. Donor age, sex, ethnicity and CMV serostatus were compiled together with the repertoire data. Every repertoire in the discovery cohort had been generated on one and the same sequencing platform. HLA typing included class I and class II loci at four-digit resolution. The paper's findings and limits, for the study overall: Broadly in line with IMGT annotations, most TCR beta V segments showed up in productive rearrangements about 87% or about 30% of the time in an earlier analysis of around 600 of the donors. Compared with equally common non-associated chains, HLA-associated TCR beta chains in a later analysis were more clonally expanded and had lower generation probabilities. It was suggested by the authors that the approach could potentially be generalized to other disease states and immunological phenotypes. According to a later analysis, parvovirus B19, influenza, CMV and Epstein-Barr virus appeared linked to several top co-occurrence clusters. In a later analysis, most CMV-associated TCR beta chains were found to appear HLA-restricted, with HLA associations seemingly driven largely by CMV exposure. Roughly uniform sequencing depth across donors was assumed in presence/absence analyses, although this assumption may not hold. Across donors, most TCR sequences were observed very rarely, whereas some public TCRs were present in many individuals. Specific HLA alleles were associated with more than 15,000 TCR beta sequences at a false discovery rate of 0.05 in a later analysis. In a later genetic analysis, a missense DCLRE1C variant was associated with V-gene and J-gene trimming of TCR beta chains, and the association was replicated in an independent cohort. In vitro tests confirmed that a few of the cytomegalovirus-associated TCR beta chains recognize cytomegalovirus antigens. HLA typing was unavailable for some donors at each locus, so association tests used only the typed subset. Linkage disequilibrium might explain the correlated functional status among segregating V segments, but an unknown experimental factor could not be excluded. The earlier analysis of about 600 of the donors excluded roughly 17 rarely observed V segments, including chromosome 9 orphons, because counts were too low. A later analysis found that TCR association rates varied across HLA loci, with DRB1 alleles showing the most associated TCRs and HLA-C alleles the fewest. Immune exposure information for the cohort was limited to CMV serostatus. A cluster of highly shared sequence variants was judged likely to represent a technical artifact of the sequencing pipeline. A further reported finding was that TCR beta sequences accurately predicted the HLA-A and HLA-B alleles for most subjects in the first cohort. The 87-base-pair reads could not distinguish some IMGT-functional V segments, including TRBV6-2 and TRBV6-3, so those segments were excluded. The study listed 164 TCR beta chains as associated with cytomegalovirus. The cohort was sequenced for TCR beta chains only, and without alpha or paired-chain data the features that could be detected were limited. In both the original and validation cohorts, the classifier was reported to diagnose cytomegalovirus status with high specificity and sensitivity. According to a later genetic analysis, donors in an Asian-associated ancestry cluster had fewer N-insertions in productive TCRs than the approximately 650-donor mean. When HLA alleles, especially DR and DQ, strongly co-occurred, TCR associations were difficult to assign to individual alleles.

CDR1 and CDR2 (SNHLY, FYNNEI) derive from the germline V gene. Including cysteine and phenylalanine, the CDR3 has 15 amino acids. Just the 45-base CDR3 DNA is kept, in frame starting at base 1. Trimming leaves V shorter by 5 bases and J shorter by 5 bases, with the junction holding 7 bases beyond the gene matches. Library prep was done by the immunoSEQ multiplex PCR assay. The multiplex PCR relied on a mix of 60 forward primers for TCR Vbeta segments and 13 reverse primers for TCR Jbeta segments. The CDR3 region of rearranged TCR beta genes was amplified from genomic DNA with a multiplex PCR assay. Amplified TCR beta libraries were sequenced as 87-base-pair reads on the Illumina HiSeq System. The published analysis was carried out like this. In a later analysis, approximately 74 million unique TCR beta chains were counted across the approximately 670 repertoires, and roughly 10 million of these chains were shared by at least two donors. Raw reads were error-corrected and collapsed into unique sequences with a nearest-neighbor algorithm that merged closely related sequences to remove PCR and sequencing errors. V, D and J gene segments were assigned by aligning CDR3 sequences to IMGT reference sequences. For a sequence to be retained, a match of at least six nucleotides was required to both a V gene segment and a J gene segment. A rearrangement was called productive if the CDR3 had no stop codons and remained in frame with V and J, and every other rearrangement was called non-productive. CDR3 was defined according to IMGT convention as the region running from the second conserved V-encoded cysteine to the conserved J-encoded phenylalanine. The earlier analysis of some 600 of the donors excluded sequences that lacked an unambiguous match to a single V gene segment. In an earlier analysis of several hundred of the donors, V segments were called functional above 56.7% productive rearrangements and were called segregating when the between-donor standard deviation exceeded 5%. A statistical classification framework was built for diagnosing cytomegalovirus status from the catalog of TCR beta chain sequences. In a later analysis, V and J genes were assigned by comparing TCR nucleotide sequences against IMGT/GENE-DB human TR gene sequences. A later analysis assigned CDR3 sequences and most-parsimonious VDJ recombination scenarios with the TCRdist pipeline. In a later analysis, each TCR beta chain was defined by its CDR3 amino acid sequence together with its V-gene family, and reads lacking a unique V-gene family were excluded. In a later analysis, 550 to 650 highly shared, low-generation-probability nucleotide sequences were removed to address suspected cross-contamination and a sequencing artifact. In a later analysis, a clonal expansion index was calculated for each public chain from normalized within-repertoire ranks of inferred template counts. A later analysis computed generation probabilities with a VDJ recombination model fitted to out-of-frame rearrangements, and checked the results against IGoR. In a later analysis, hypergeometric tests were used to score TCR-TCR, TCR-HLA and TCR-CMV co-occurrence, with a repertoire-size bias correction applied to TCR pairs. To estimate false discovery rates, a later analysis permuted the HLA or CMV assignments 20 times. A later analysis grouped co-occurring TCRs with DBSCAN, adding TCRdist sequence similarity when clustering within HLA-allele-positive subsets. Repertoires with fewer than 30,000 or more than 120,000 public chains, plus five repertoires with anomalous nucleotide sharing, were excluded from co-occurrence clustering. TCRdb retrieved this table from immuneACCESS and kept in-frame rearrangements only. Not all clones are present; in checked studies, unresolved V genes account for under half, and no reason is known for the remainder. The V and J calls and the clone size are those of that table, but D and trimming were determined from the DNA. This sample has 100,000 or so clones in its table, and roughly 82% of those were observed once. The ten most abundant clones make up approximately 11% of the sample.

This clone was seen more than once but under ten times. Its binding antigen is unknown. One base away there is no much larger clone; base qualities are not given. The cohort was made up of about 670 healthy bone marrow donors. Cohort members were all nominally healthy when sampled, although unrecorded immune exposures were likely present. The donor tested CMV seropositive, placing the donor among the 289 seropositive members of the cohort. A peripheral blood sample was provided by each donor, and peripheral blood mononuclear cells were used for TCR beta sequencing. The Qiagen DNeasy Blood Extraction Kit was used to extract genomic DNA from the blood cell samples.

Specimen: PBMCs. The sequence came from a man in his forties in good health and CMV-seropositive. The receptor chain draws on TRBV2 and TRBJ2-2, and TRBD1 aligns with 8 junction nucleotides. DNA sequence: TGTGCCAGCAGTACACGGACAGGGCAAACCGGGGAGCTGTTTTTT. This translates into CASSTRTGQTGELFF. The CDR3, completed at both ends by the reference TRBV2 and TRBJ2-2 genes, gives the full variable domain EPEVTQTPSHQVTQMGQEVILRCVPISNHLYFYWYRQILGQKVEFLVSFYNNEISEKSEIFDDQFSVERPDGSNFTLKIRSTKLEDSAMYFCASSTRTGQTGELFFGEGSRLTVL.